This T cell receptor (beta chain) was found in a study of CD8+CD57+ T cells in acquired aplastic anemia. Across the whole study: DNA per sorted CD4+ or CD8+ sample ranged about 0.2 to 30 ug, averaging 3.2 ug. The study's findings and limits: Comparison of patients with controls identified 25 to 30 shared CD8+ CDR3 sequences. A significant difference in CD8+ Simpson's diversity between patients and controls was not found.

The CDR3 has 14 residues. Trimming removed 6 bases from V and 8 bases from J, with 14 bases in between. In germline, CDR1 is LNHDA, CDR2 SQIVND (reference sequence). This clonotype was seen ten or more times. Its antigen is not known. Genomic DNA templated the TCR beta VDJ and CDR3 profiling. TCRdb reanalysed the reads using MiXCR and keeps one entry per CDR3 protein. The sample has 95,000 to 150,000 distinct CDR3 sequences, almost 40% seen once; the top ten hold around 2.5%. All sequencing subjects had displayed CD8+CD57+ cell expansion on flow cytometry. V gene TRBV19 combines with J gene TRBJ1-6; D ambiguous. This clonotype was sampled from a human donor with aplastic anemia. Sequencing was carried out using sorted CD4+, CD8+, or CD8+CD57+ T cells (not recorded which) from PBMCs. Here the CDR3 DNA reads TGTGCCAGTAGCCGGACGGGAACTTATTCACCCCTCCACTTT. It encodes CASSRTGTYSPLHF.